A selection of T cell receptor beta chains follows, all from one sample in a study of blood T cell repertoires in COVID-19. Data came from immunoSEQ multiplex PCR; TCRdb stores just in-frame clones and leaves some out. This sample yields roughly 120,000 clones, of which about 92% are seen a single time; 3.5% to 5.5% belongs to the top ten. The sequenced sample consisted of peripheral blood. These TCRs come from a man aged 60 to 69 with COVID-19, enrolled during active disease. CDR3s leave out the opening cysteine and the closing phenylalanine or tryptophan. Each record gives: J gene, V gene, CDR3 protein.

j_gene: TRBJ1-3
v_gene: TRBV15
CDR3aa: ATSREWTGLFGNTIY

j_gene: TRBJ2-2
v_gene: TRBV18
CDR3aa: ASSQASNTGELF

j_gene: TRBJ2-2
v_gene: TRBV5-1
CDR3aa: ASSSPGQGATGELF

j_gene: TRBJ2-5
v_gene: TRBV5-4
CDR3aa: ASSLAGTGVETQY

j_gene: TRBJ1-2
v_gene: TRBV12-3/TRBV12-4
CDR3aa: ASSPQGGGYT

j_gene: TRBJ2-1
v_gene: TRBV9
CDR3aa: ASSGLAGGYNEQF

j_gene: TRBJ2-2
v_gene: TRBV30
CDR3aa: AWRGQGVSNTGELF

j_gene: TRBJ2-7
v_gene: TRBV6-5
CDR3aa: ASSFQGNTNYEQY

j_gene: TRBJ2-2
v_gene: TRBV24-1
CDR3aa: ATSDSYGSSRVIYTGELF

j_gene: TRBJ2-6
v_gene: TRBV10-1
CDR3aa: ASSDGGSGANVLT

j_gene: TRBJ2-7
v_gene: TRBV28
CDR3aa: ASSFPRAAGGSYEQY

j_gene: TRBJ1-2
v_gene: TRBV19
CDR3aa: ASSDRDSSLGGYT

j_gene: TRBJ1-2
v_gene: TRBV28
CDR3aa: ASIAHSNYGYT

j_gene: TRBJ2-7
v_gene: TRBV19
CDR3aa: ASMGVRASGTSYEQY

j_gene: TRBJ1-1
v_gene: TRBV6-5
CDR3aa: ASHSGTVKVMTF

j_gene: TRBJ2-3
v_gene: TRBV4-2
CDR3aa: ASSQDPRPRTDTQY

j_gene: TRBJ2-5
v_gene: TRBV5-5
CDR3aa: ASSLGLLYQETQY